What follows is one T cell receptor (beta chain) and its context. Its cognate antigen is unknown. This specimen comes from a study of vaccination effects on CD4 cells after COVID-19. Produced via immunoSEQ multiplex PCR; TCRdb's table is partial and in-frame only. The data show under 40,000 clones, 82% seen once. Isolating CD4+ T cells followed more than 9 days of culture. This clonotype originated in a human donor who received a COVID-19 vaccine. The source was CD4+ T cells from PBMCs cultured without peptide, collected before COVID-19 vaccination.

For the CDR3, the DNA is TGTGCCAGCAGCACACAGGGTTATTTGGCCGGGGAGCTGTTTTTT. Its translation: CASSTQGYLAGELFF. V usage is TRBV6-6 and J usage is TRBJ2-2; possible D gene TRBD1, 6 bases. V lost 6 bases, J lost 6 bases, and 17 bases lay in between. Germline V CDR1 and CDR2: MNHNY, SVGAGI (reference sequence). The CDR3 extends over 15 amino acids.